Following are 3 T cell receptor beta chains from one sample sequenced in a study of blood T cell repertoires in COVID-19 (TCRdb year 2020). Library creation used the immunoSEQ multiplex PCR assay. TCRdb took over this immuneACCESS table, retaining in-frame rearrangements with V and J assigned. Such tables are incomplete; in checked studies, under half of the missing clones stem from an unresolved V gene, and the remainder is unexplained. The sample table records approximately 290,000 clones; approximately 83% of these occur just once. The ten largest clones capture roughly 4.3% of the sample. Sequences were obtained from PBMCs or T cells enriched from blood (not recorded which). These receptors were obtained from a woman aged 25-40 years who had recovered from COVID-19.

J is TRBJ2-7 and V is TRBV21-1; the D call of TRBD2 is as the table states it, not checked on the DNA. TRBV21-1 has pseudogene status. CDR3 length: 18 amino acids. The CDR3 nucleotides read TGTGCCAGCAGCAAAGAAGCATCGGGGGGCGCAGGACCAGGCGAGCAGTACTTC. Amino acids: CASSKEASGGAGPGEQYF.

The rearrangement joins TRBV11-2 to TRBJ2-1, with D tentatively TRBD2 (6 bases). V was pared by 2 bases and J by 3 bases, with 11 bases between. The CDR3 extends over 15 amino acids. Germline V CDR1 and CDR2: SGHAT, FQNNGV. CDR3 nucleotides: TGTGCCAGCAGCTTATCTAGCGCATACTACAATGAGCAGTTCTTC. It translates to CASSLSSAYYNEQFF.

J is TRBJ2-3 and V is TRBV3-1 (or the pseudogene TRBV3-2), with TRBD2 identical over 8 bases. Trimming took 2 bases from V and 10 from J; bases not matched to a gene: 8. Germline CDR1 is LGHDT and CDR2 is YNNKEL (reference sequence). CDR3 length: 14 residues. The DNA of the CDR3 is TGTGCCAGCAGCCAACTTTCCGGACTAGCTGCGCAGTATTTT. Translating it yields CASSQLSGLAAQYF.